This is a list of T cell receptor beta chains from one sample in a study of T cells in Graves' hyperthyroidism and ophthalmopathy. TCRdb re-called the multiplex PCR reads through MiXCR, storing one row per CDR3 protein. The sample contains 300,000 to 400,000 distinct CDR3 sequences, 20% to 25% of which appear only once. Sample: blood. The receptors stem from a woman between 45 and 60 years old with Graves' hyperthyroidism. Both conserved end residues are part of each CDR3. A D gene is named only where the DNA matches it firmly. Size is stated for part of the rows, as once, few or many counts, or as a class when the clone is expanded.

>few|TRBJ2-3|TRBV6-1|TRBD1
TGTGCCAGCCGGTACAGGGGGTCGAAGACAGATACGCAGTATTTT
CASRYRGSKTDTQYF
>many|TRBJ2-5|TRBV29-1|-
TGCAGCGCCTCAGAATCAGGGATGGGAGAGACCCAGTACTTC
CSASESGMGETQYF
>many|TRBJ2-1|TRBV11-1|-
TGTGCCAGCAGCTCCCCCGGGACTGCAGACAATGAGCAGTTCTTC
CASSSPGTADNEQFF
>many|TRBJ1-1|TRBV20-1|-
TGCAGTGCCTCAAGACAATATTCTGAAGCTTTCTTT
CSASRQYSEAFF
>-|TRBJ2-5|TRBV19|-
TGTGCCAGTATCGGCGTACGGGGCCAGTACTTC
CASIGVRGQYF
>-|TRBJ2-7|TRBV30|-
TGTAGGTCCCAAGGTAAACCCTACGAGCAGTACTTC
CRSQGKPYEQYF
>-|TRBJ2-7|TRBV7-9|-
TGTGCCAGCAGCTTTAAGGGCAGGACCCCGTTCGACGAGCAGTACTTC
CASSFKGRTPFDEQYF
>many|TRBJ1-1|TRBV30|-
TGTGCCTGGAAGGGGTACATGAACACTGAAGCTTTCTTT
CAWKGYMNTEAFF
>many|TRBJ2-7|TRBV6-1|TRBD2
TGTGCCAGTTCGGGACTAGCGTGGAACGAGCAGTACTTC
CASSGLAWNEQYF
>-|TRBJ1-2|TRBV29-1|TRBD1
TGCAGCGTTGAATGGTCGACAGGGGGCTTTCGCTATGGCTACACCTTC
CSVEWSTGGFRYGYTF
>many|TRBJ2-7|TRBV5-1|TRBD1
TGCGCCAGTAAGTCACCCGGGACAGGGGGCGCCGAGCAGTACTTC
CASKSPGTGGAEQYF
>many|TRBJ2-3|TRBV7-9|-
TGTGCCAGCAGCTTAGGGAGAAGCACAGATACGCAGTATTTT
CASSLGRSTDTQYF
>many|TRBJ2-1|TRBV2|TRBD2
TGTGCCACCGGTGGGGTTCTAGCGGGAGGCAATGAGCAGTTCTTC
CATGGVLAGGNEQFF
>few|TRBJ1-6|TRBV27|-
TGTGCCAGCGGCTACAGCTCCTATAATTCACCCCTCCACTTT
CASGYSSYNSPLHF
>many|TRBJ2-5|TRBV12-3/TRBV12-4|-
TGTGCCAGCAGTCGGAGGGGAGAGACCCAGTACTTC
CASSRRGETQYF
>few|TRBJ2-2|TRBV5-8|-
TGTGCCAGCAGCTTGCGGGGTCTAGAAGTCGTCACCGGGGAGCTGTTTTTT
CASSLRGLEVVTGELFF
>many|TRBJ2-7|TRBV7-8|TRBD1
TGTGCCAGCAGCTCTGCACAGGGACAGGGAATACACGAGCAGTACTTC
CASSSAQGQGIHEQYF
>many|TRBJ2-3|TRBV20-1|-
TGCAGTGCCGAGAGCACAGATACGCAGTATTTT
CSAESTDTQYF
>many|TRBJ2-1|TRBV6-5|-
TGTGCCAGCAGTTACGTCCGAAGTAGGACAGTCAATGAGCAGTTCTTC
CASSYVRSRTVNEQFF
>few|TRBJ2-7|TRBV11-1|TRBD1
TGTGCCAGCAGCGATTTATTGGGACAGAAGTACTTC
CASSDLLGQKYF
>many|TRBJ2-5|TRBV5-1|TRBD2
TGCGCCAGCAGCTTGGATATCGGGAGGACAGAGACCCAGTACTTC
CASSLDIGRTETQYF
>many|TRBJ2-5|TRBV7-6|-
TGTGCCAGCAGCCGACTTGGAAGGGAGACCCAGTACTTC
CASSRLGRETQYF
>many|TRBJ1-2|TRBV28|-
TGTGCCAGCAGTTTATTTGCCTATGGCTACACCTTC
CASSLFAYGYTF
>-|TRBJ1-1|TRBV6-2/TRBV6-3|TRBD1
TGTGCCAGCAAACCCGGGACAGGGGGGAACACTGAAGCTTTCTTT
CASKPGTGGNTEAFF
>-|TRBJ2-5|TRBV5-6|-
TGTGCCAGCAGCTCTGGGGCAACGGGGTACTTC
CASSSGATGYF
>many|TRBJ2-5|TRBV3-1|-
TGTGCCAGCAGCCAAAGAGGGGGGCGGGGAGAGACCCAGTACTTC
CASSQRGGRGETQYF
>many|TRBJ1-2|TRBV5-6|TRBD1
TGTGCCAGCAGCTCCCAGGGGGCCGGTGGCTACACCTTC
CASSSQGAGGYTF
>few|TRBJ1-1|TRBV2|TRBD1
TGTGCCACCCACCTCGACAGGGGGCGGGCTGAAGCTTTCTTT
CATHLDRGRAEAFF
>-|TRBJ2-1|TRBV7-8|TRBD2
TGTGCCAGCAGCTCCCGACTAGCGGGATTCTACAATGAGCAGTTCTTC
CASSSRLAGFYNEQFF
>many|TRBJ2-4|TRBV11-3|TRBD2
TGTGCCAGCAGCTTGCCCCTTTCTAGCGGCAAAAACATTCAGTACTTC
CASSLPLSSGKNIQYF
>many|TRBJ2-1|TRBV5-1|TRBD1
TGCGCCAGCAGCTTGGCCGAAGGGGGCAGAGAGCAGTTCTTC
CASSLAEGGREQFF
>once|TRBJ2-7|TRBV28|-
TGTGCCACCTGGGACCAAACTAGCCTTCGAGGAAACTACGAGCAGTACTTC
CATWDQTSLRGNYEQYF
>many|TRBJ2-2|TRBV20-1|-
TGCAGTGCCAGACAGGTGGCGAACACCGGGGAGCTGTTTTTT
CSARQVANTGELFF
>-|TRBJ2-7|TRBV30|-
TGTGCCTGGAACTTCGAGCTGGGCGAGCAGTACTTC
CAWNFELGEQYF
>many|TRBJ2-7|TRBV6-1|TRBD1
TGTGCCAGCACCGGGACAGGGTTTAACGAGCAGTACTTC
CASTGTGFNEQYF
>many|TRBJ1-2|TRBV29-1|-
TGCACCATCCGACAGGACCTCTATGGCTACACCTTC
CTIRQDLYGYTF
>many|TRBJ2-7|TRBV3-1|-
TGTGCCAGCAGCCTTAGAGGACTCGAGCAGTACTTC
CASSLRGLEQYF
>many|TRBJ2-5|TRBV11-3|-
TGTGCCAGCAGCCCGGCGGTGGGTCTAGAGACCCAGTACTTC
CASSPAVGLETQYF
>many|TRBJ1-5|TRBV28|-
TGTGCCAGCACGTGGGGGTCGAAGCCCCAGCATTTT
CASTWGSKPQHF
>many|TRBJ2-3|TRBV20-1|TRBD2
TGCAGTGCTAGAGATTCTTCTACGGGGGGGAGCACAGATACGCAGTATTTT
CSARDSSTGGSTDTQYF
>many|TRBJ1-6|TRBV20-1|-
TGCAGTGCTAGGTGGACTGCGTTAGGGAGTTTACCCCTCCACTTT
CSARWTALGSLPLHF
>-|TRBJ1-2|TRBV2|-
TGTGCCAGCAGTGCCCAACAGGAGGACTATGGCTACACCTTC
CASSAQQEDYGYTF
>many|TRBJ2-7|TRBV7-6|-
TGTGCCAGCAGCCCTAGCCTCCCCTCCTACGAGCAGTACTTC
CASSPSLPSYEQYF
>few|TRBJ1-2|TRBV20-1|-
TGCGCAGCCTTGGCGGGGAACAACTATGGCTACACCTTC
CAALAGNNYGYTF
>-|TRBJ1-1|TRBV19|-
TGTGCCAGTAGTAAGCAGGAAACGAACACTGAAGCTTTCTTT
CASSKQETNTEAFF